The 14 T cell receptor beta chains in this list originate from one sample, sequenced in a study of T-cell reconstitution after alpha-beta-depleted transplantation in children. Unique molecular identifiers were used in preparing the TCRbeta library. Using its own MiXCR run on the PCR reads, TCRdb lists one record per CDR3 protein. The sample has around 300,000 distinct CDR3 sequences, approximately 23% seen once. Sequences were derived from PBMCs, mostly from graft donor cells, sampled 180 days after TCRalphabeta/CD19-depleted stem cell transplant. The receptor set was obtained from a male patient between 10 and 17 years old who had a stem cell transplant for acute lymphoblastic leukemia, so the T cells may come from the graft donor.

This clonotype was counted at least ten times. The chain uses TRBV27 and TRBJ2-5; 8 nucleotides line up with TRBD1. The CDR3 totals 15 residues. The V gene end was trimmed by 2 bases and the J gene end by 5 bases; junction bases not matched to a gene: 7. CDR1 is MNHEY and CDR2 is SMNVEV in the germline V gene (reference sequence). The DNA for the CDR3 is TGTGCCAGCAGTTTAATCGCAGGGGGCATGGAGACCCAGTACTTC. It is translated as CASSLIAGGMETQYF.

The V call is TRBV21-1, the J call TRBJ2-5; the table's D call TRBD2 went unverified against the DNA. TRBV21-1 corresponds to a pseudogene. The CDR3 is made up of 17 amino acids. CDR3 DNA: TGTGCCAGCAGCAAAGAAGGAACTAGCGGGAGAATCGAGACCCAGTACTTC. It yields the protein CASSKEGTSGRIETQYF.

The chain's CDR3 is CASSQALAVQETQYF. In nucleotides, the CDR3 is TGTGCCAGCAGCCAAGCCCTAGCGGTCCAAGAGACCCAGTACTTC. The chain is built from TRBV3-1 and TRBJ2-5; 7 positions match TRBD2. In germline, CDR1 is LGHDT, CDR2 YNNKEL (reference sequence). V dropped 1 base and J dropped 1; count of bases not matched to a gene: 3. The CDR3 covers 15 residues.

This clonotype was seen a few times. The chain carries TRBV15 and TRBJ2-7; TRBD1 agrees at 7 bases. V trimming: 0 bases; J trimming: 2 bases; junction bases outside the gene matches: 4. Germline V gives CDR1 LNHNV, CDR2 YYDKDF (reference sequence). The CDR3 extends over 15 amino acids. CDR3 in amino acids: CATSREGQPTYEQYF. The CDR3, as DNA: TGTGCCACCAGCAGAGAGGGACAGCCTACCTACGAGCAGTACTTC. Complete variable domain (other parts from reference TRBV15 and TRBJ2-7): DAMVIQNPRYQVTQFGKPVTLSCSQTLNHNVMYWYQQKSSQAPKLLFHYYDKDFNNEADTPDNFQSRRPNTSFCFLDIRSPGLGDTAMYLCATSREGQPTYEQYFGPGTRLTVT.

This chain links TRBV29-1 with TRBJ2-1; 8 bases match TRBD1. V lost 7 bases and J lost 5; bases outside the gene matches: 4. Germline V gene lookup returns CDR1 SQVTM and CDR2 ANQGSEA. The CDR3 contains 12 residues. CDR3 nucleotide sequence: TGCAGCGCCGGACAGGGTCACAATGAGCAGTTCTTC. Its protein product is CSAGQGHNEQFF.

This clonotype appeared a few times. CDR3 bases: TGTGCCAGCAGCAAAAGTAGGGGTGTGAACTATGGCTACACCTTC. Translated, it gives CASSKSRGVNYGYTF. This sequence joins TRBV21-1 and TRBJ1-2; the table calls TRBD1, which could not be checked here. TRBV21-1 is a known pseudogene. This CDR3 comprises 15 residues.

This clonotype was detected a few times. The CDR3 DNA sequence: TGTGCCAACCGGCGGACTGGATGGGGTGGCTACACCTTC. Amino acids: CANRRTGWGGYTF. This rearrangement joins TRBV10-3 to TRBJ1-2; D gene unclear. The CDR3 loop spans 13 amino acids. The germline V gene has CDR1 ENHRY and CDR2 SYGVKD. V was clipped by 10 bases and J by 7 bases, with 19 bases between them.

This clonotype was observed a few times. For the CDR3, the DNA is TGTGCCAGCGGATACGGACTATCCGAGCAGTACTTC. Translated: CASGYGLSEQYF. This sequence joins TRBV12-3 or TRBV12-4 and TRBJ2-7; D may be TRBD2 (6 bases). Trimming shortened V by 8 bases and J by 6 bases, and 14 bases separated the two germline ends. This CDR3 is 12 amino acids long.

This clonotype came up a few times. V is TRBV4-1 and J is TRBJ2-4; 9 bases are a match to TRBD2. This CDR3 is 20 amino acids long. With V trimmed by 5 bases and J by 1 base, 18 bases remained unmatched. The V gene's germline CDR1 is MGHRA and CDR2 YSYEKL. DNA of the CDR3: TGCGCCAGCAGCTCCACCGCTAACCAGGCTAGCGGGATTGCCAAAAACATTCAGTACTTC. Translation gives CASSSTANQASGIAKNIQYF.

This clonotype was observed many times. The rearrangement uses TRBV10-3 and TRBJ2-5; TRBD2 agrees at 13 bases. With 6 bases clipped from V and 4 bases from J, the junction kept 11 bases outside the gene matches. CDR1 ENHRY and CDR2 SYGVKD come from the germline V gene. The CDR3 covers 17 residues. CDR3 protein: CAIRSRLAGGGGETQYF. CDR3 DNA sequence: TGTGCCATCAGAAGTAGACTAGCGGGAGGAGGTGGAGAGACCCAGTACTTC.

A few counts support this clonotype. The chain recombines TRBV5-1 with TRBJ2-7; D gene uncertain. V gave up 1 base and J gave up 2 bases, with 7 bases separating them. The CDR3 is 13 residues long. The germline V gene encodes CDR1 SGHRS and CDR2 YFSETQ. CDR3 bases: TGCGCCAGCAGCTTGCAGAGAACCTACGAGCAGTACTTC. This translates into CASSLQRTYEQYF.

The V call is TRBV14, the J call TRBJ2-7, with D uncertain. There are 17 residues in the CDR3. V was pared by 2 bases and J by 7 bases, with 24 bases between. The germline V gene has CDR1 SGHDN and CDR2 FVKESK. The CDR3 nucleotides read TGTGCCAGCAGCCAAAAGGTCGTATGGGAACCCCTTAGGGAGCAGTACTTC. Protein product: CASSQKVVWEPLREQYF.

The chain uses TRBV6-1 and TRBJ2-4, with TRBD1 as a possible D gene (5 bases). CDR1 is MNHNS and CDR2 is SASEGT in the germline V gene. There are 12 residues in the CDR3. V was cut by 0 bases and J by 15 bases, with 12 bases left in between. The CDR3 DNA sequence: TGTGCCAGCAGTGAAGCGTGGGGCCTCTCGTACTTC. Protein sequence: CASSEAWGLSYF.

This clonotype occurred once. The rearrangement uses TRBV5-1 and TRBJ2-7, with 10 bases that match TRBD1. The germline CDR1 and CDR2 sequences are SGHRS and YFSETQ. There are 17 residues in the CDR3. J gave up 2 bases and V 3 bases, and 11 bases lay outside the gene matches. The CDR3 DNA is TGCGCCAGCAGCTGGATCCGAGCGACAGGGGGCCCCTACGAGCAGTACTTC. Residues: CASSWIRATGGPYEQYF.